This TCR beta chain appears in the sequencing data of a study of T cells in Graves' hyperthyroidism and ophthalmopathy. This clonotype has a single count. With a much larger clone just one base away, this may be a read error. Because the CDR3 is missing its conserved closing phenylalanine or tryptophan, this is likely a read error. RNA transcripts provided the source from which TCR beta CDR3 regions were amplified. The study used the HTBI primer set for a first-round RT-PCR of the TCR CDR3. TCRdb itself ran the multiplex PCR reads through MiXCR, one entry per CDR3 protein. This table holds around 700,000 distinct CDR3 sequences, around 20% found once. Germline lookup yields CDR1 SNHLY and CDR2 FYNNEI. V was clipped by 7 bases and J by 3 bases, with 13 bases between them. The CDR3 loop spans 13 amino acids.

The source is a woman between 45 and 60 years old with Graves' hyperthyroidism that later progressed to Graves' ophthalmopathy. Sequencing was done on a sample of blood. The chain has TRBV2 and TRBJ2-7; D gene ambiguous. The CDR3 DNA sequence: TGTGCCAGCAAGTTTGCTAGGGACTACGAGCAGTACCTC. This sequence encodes CASKFARDYEQYL.